The T cell receptor beta chain described here comes from a study of T cell responses to AZD1222 COVID-19 vaccine. Study background: Second-dose intervals of approximately 4 or approximately 12 weeks were pooled. Findings of the study overall: The donor group comprised mostly white British people and more females; the analysis possibly underestimated clonal diversity. Repertoires in all cases were sampled only once the peak T cell response had passed. After two AZD1222 doses, spike-specific TCR breadth and depth rose versus day 0.

Comments on this clone: The antigen is unknown.

The CDR3 consists of 14 residues. V trimming: 5 bases; J trimming: 5 bases; junction bases outside the gene matches: 5. Per germline, CDR1 SEHNR and CDR2 FQNEAQ (reference sequence). The method was immunoSEQ multiplex PCR; TCRdb's version includes in-frame clones alone and lacks a portion of them. The data hold 100,000 or so clones, with more than 85% observed a single time. V gene TRBV7-9 combines with J gene TRBJ2-7; TRBD1 agrees at 11 bases. Sequenced material: peripheral blood, taken on day 0 of AZD1222 vaccination. This receptor was obtained from an adult in good health. The CDR3 coding sequence is TGTGCCAGCAGCCTGCGGGACAGGGGGAACGAGCAGTACTTC. Translating gives CASSLRDRGNEQYF.